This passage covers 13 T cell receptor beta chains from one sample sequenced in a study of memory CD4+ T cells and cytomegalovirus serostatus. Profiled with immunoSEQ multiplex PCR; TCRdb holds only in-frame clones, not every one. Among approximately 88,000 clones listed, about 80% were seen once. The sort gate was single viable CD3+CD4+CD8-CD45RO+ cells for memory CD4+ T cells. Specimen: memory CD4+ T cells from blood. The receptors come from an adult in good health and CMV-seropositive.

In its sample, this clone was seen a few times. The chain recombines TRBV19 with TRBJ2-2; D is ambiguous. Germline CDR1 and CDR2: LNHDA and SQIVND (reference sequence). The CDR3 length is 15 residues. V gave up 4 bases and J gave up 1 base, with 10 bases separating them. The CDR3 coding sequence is TGTGCCAGTAGTAGAAATCGGCAGAACACCGGGGAGCTGTTTTTT. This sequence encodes CASSRNRQNTGELFF.

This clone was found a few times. The chain's CDR3 is CASSLGVTGLAVDTQYF. The CDR3 DNA sequence: TGTGCCAGCAGCCTGGGGGTTACGGGACTAGCCGTAGATACGCAGTATTTT. The J gene is TRBJ2-3, the V gene TRBV7-9; 9 bases map to TRBD2. Looked up from germline, CDR1 is SEHNR and CDR2 is FQNEAQ (reference sequence). This CDR3 has 17 residues. The ends lost 5 bases at V and 5 bases at J; junction bases unmatched: 14.

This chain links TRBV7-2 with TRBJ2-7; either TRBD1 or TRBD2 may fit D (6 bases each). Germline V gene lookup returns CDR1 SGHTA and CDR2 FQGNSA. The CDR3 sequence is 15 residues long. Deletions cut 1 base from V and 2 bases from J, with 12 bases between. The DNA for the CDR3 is TGTGCCAGCAGCTTAGTGGAGGGGGTGGCCTACGAGCAGTACTTC. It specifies CASSLVEGVAYEQYF. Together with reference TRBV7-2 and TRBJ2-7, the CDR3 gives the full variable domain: GAGVSQSPSNKVTEKGKDVELRCDPISGHTALYWYRQSLGQGLEFLIYFQGNSAPDKSGLPSDRFSAERTGGSVSTLTIQRTQQEDSAVYLCASSLVEGVAYEQYFGPGTRLTVT.

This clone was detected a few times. CDR3 in DNA: TGTGCCAGCAGTTCGGGGCCAAGGGGGCAGCCCCAGCATTTT. Amino acid sequence: CASSSGPRGQPQHF. V is TRBV27 and J is TRBJ1-5; tentatively, D is TRBD1 (6 bases). Germline V gene lookup returns CDR1 MNHEY and CDR2 SMNVEV (reference sequence). The CDR3 loop spans 14 amino acids. V lost 4 bases and J 7 bases, leaving 14 bases between the germline ends.

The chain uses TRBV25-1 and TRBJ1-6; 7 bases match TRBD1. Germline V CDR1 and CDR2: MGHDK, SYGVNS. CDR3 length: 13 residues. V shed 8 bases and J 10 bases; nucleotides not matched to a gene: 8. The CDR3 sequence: CASHGQDQSPLHF. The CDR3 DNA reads TGTGCCAGCCATGGACAGGATCAATCACCCCTCCACTTT.

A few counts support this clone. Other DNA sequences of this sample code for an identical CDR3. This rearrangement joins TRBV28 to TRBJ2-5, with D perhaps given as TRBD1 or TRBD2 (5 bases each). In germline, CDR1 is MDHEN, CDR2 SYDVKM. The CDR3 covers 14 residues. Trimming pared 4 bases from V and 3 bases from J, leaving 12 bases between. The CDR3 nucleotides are TGTGCCAGCAGTTCAGGGACGGTAAAAGAGACCCAGTACTTC. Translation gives CASSSGTVKETQYF. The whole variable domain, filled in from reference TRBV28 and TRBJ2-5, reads DVKVTQSSRYLVKRTGEKVFLECVQDMDHENMFWYRQDPGLGLRLIYFSYDVKMKEKGDIPEGYSVSREKKERFSLILESASTNQTSMYLCASSSGTVKETQYFGPGTRLLVL.

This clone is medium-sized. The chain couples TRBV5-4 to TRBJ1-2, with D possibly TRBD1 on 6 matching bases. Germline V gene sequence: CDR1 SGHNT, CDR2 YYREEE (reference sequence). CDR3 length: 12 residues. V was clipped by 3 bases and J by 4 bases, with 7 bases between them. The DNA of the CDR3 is TGTGCCAGCAGCTCGACAGGCTATGGCTACACCTTC. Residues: CASSSTGYGYTF.

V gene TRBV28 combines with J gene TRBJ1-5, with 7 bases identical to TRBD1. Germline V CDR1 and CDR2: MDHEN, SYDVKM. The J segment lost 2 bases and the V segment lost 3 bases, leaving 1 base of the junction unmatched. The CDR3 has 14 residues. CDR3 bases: TGTGCCAGCAGTTTGGGACAGCGCAATCAGCCCCAGCATTTT. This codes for CASSLGQRNQPQHF. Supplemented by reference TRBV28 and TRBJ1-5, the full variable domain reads DVKVTQSSRYLVKRTGEKVFLECVQDMDHENMFWYRQDPGLGLRLIYFSYDVKMKEKGDIPEGYSVSREKKERFSLILESASTNQTSMYLCASSLGQRNQPQHFGDGTRLSIL.

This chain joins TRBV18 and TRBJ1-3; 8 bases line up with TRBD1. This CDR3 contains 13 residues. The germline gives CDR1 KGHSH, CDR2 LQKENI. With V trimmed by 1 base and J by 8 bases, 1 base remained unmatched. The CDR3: CASSPQTGDTIYF. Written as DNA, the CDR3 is TGTGCCAGCTCACCACAGACAGGGGACACCATATATTTT.

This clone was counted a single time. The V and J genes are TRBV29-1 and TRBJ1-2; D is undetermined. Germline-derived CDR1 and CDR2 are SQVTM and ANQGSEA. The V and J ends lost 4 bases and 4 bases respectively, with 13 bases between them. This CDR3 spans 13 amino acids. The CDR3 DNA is TGCAGCGTTGCACCGGCCGGGAGCTATGGCTACACCTTC. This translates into CSVAPAGSYGYTF.

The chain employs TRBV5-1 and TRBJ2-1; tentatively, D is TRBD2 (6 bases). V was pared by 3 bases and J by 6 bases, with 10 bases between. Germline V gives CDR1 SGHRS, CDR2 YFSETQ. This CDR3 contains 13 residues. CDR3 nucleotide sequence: TGCGCCAGCAGCTGGAGGGAAAGCAATGAGCAGTTCTTC. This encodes CASSWRESNEQFF. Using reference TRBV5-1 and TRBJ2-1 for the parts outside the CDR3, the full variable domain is KAGVTQTPRYLIKTRGQQVTLSCSPISGHRSVSWYQQTPGQGLQFLFEYFSETQRNKGNFPGRFSGRQFSNSRSEMNVSTLELGDSALYLCASSWRESNEQFFGPGTRLTVL.

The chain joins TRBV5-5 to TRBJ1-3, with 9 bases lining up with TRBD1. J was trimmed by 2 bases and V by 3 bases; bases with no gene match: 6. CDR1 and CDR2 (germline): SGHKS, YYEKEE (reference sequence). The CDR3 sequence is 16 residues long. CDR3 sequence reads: CASSSDRGGTGNTIYF. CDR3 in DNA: TGTGCCAGCAGCTCGGACAGGGGAGGTACTGGAAACACCATATATTTT. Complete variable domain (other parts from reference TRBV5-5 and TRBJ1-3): DAGVTQSPTHLIKTRGQQVTLRCSPISGHKSVSWYQQVLGQGPQFIFQYYEKEERGRGNFPDRFSARQFPNYSSELNVNALLLGDSALYLCASSSDRGGTGNTIYFGEGSWLTVV.

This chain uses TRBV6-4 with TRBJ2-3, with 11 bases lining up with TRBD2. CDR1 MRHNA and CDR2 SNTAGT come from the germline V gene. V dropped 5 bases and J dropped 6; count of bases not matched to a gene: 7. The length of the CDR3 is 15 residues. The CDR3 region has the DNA TGTGCCAGCAGTCCCGGGACTAGCGGTTGGGATACGCAGTATTTT. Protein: CASSPGTSGWDTQYF.